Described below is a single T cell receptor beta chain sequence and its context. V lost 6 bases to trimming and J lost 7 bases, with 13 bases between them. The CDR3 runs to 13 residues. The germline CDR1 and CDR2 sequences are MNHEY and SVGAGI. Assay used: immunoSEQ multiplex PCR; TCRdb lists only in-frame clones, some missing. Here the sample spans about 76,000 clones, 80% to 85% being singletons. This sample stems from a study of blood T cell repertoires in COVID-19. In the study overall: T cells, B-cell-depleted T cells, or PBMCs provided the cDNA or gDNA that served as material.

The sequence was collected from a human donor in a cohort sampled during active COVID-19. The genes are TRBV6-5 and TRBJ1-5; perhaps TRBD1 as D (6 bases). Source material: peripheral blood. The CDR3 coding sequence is TGTGCCAGCAGGTCATACAGGGACCAGCCCCAGCATTTT. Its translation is CASRSYRDQPQHF.